This T cell receptor beta chain was identified during a study of T cells after yellow fever vaccination. Study in general: Any fraction with a low cell number was prepared using SMART-Seq v4 Ultra Low Input. Regarding the study as a whole: A small proportion of clonotypes was detected in both the CD4 and CD8 compartments. Compared with primary, the secondary response was weaker and peaked at day 5, not 15. Most clones from primary vaccination were detected again post-booster (roughly 96% CD4, more than 85% CD8).

MiXCR, run by TCRdb on the 5' RACE reads, gives a single entry per CDR3 protein. The sample carries around 310,000 distinct CDR3 sequences, roughly 4.3% recorded once. V gave up 3 bases and J gave up 4 bases, with 13 bases separating them. Germline CDR1 and CDR2: KGHSH and LQKENI. CDR3 length equals 15 residues. This clonotype has a count of ten or more. Its target is unknown. This sequence originates from a man aged 18 to 29 who received the YFV17D yellow fever vaccine. V usage is TRBV18 and J usage is TRBJ1-5; D remains ambiguous. Sequencing used PBMCs, obtained 15 days after the yellow fever booster vaccination. CDR3 nucleotide sequence: TGTGCCAGCTCACCGGCGGCCTCGCGTAATCAGCCCCAGCATTTT. The encoded protein is CASSPAASRNQPQHF.